These T cell receptor beta chains were read from a single sample in a study of prognosis after radiotherapy for stage I lung cancer. TCRdb reprocessed the multiplex PCR reads via MiXCR and lists one record per CDR3 protein. There are 17,000 or so distinct CDR3 sequences in the sample; 25% to 30% occur only once, and 31% lies in the top ten. This sample comprised PBMCs, obtained before or after stereotactic body radiation therapy (not recorded which). The receptors derive from a donor aged 50 or older with non-small cell lung cancer. The CDR3 runs from the conserved cysteine through the conserved F or W. D genes are given only for firm matches. Clone sizes are given selectively: once, few, many, or a class where the clone is expanded.

CDR3 protein: CASSYIRNSYEQYF; CDR3 DNA: TGTGCCAGCAGTTACATCAGAAATTCCTACGAGCAGTACTTC; V gene: TRBV6-5; clone size: many; J gene: TRBJ2-7; D gene: -
CDR3 protein: CASSGLAAGSYNEQFF; CDR3 DNA: TGTGCCAGCAGCGGACTAGCGGCCGGCTCCTACAATGAGCAGTTCTTC; V gene: TRBV28; clone size: many; J gene: TRBJ2-1; D gene: TRBD2
CDR3 protein: CASNGQGENTEAFF; CDR3 DNA: TGTGCCAGCAACGGACAGGGCGAGAACACTGAAGCTTTCTTT; V gene: TRBV12-3/TRBV12-4; clone size: many; J gene: TRBJ1-1; D gene: TRBD1
CDR3 protein: CASSSGLAVPYEQYF; CDR3 DNA: TGTGCCAGCAGCTCTGGACTAGCGGTCCCCTACGAGCAGTACTTC; V gene: TRBV7-2; clone size: many; J gene: TRBJ2-7; D gene: TRBD2
CDR3 protein: CTTHGGSFNEQFF; CDR3 DNA: TGTACCACTCACGGCGGGAGTTTTAATGAGCAGTTCTTC; V gene: TRBV24-1; clone size: -; J gene: TRBJ2-1; D gene: TRBD2
CDR3 protein: CSGGIGTPLHF; CDR3 DNA: TGCAGTGGGGGTATAGGGACACCCCTCCACTTT; V gene: TRBV20-1; clone size: -; J gene: TRBJ1-6; D gene: -
CDR3 protein: CASSPLAGVRVQADTQYF; CDR3 DNA: TGTGCCAGCAGTCCTCTAGCGGGAGTCCGCGTGCAGGCAGATACGCAGTATTTT; V gene: TRBV28; clone size: many; J gene: TRBJ2-3; D gene: TRBD2
CDR3 protein: CSARDKGQGSYNSPLHF; CDR3 DNA: TGCAGTGCTAGAGATAAGGGACAGGGCTCCTATAATTCACCCCTCCACTTT; V gene: TRBV20-1; clone size: many; J gene: TRBJ1-6; D gene: TRBD1
CDR3 protein: CSASGPRWDEQYF; CDR3 DNA: TGCAGTGCTTCGGGACCGCGGTGGGACGAGCAGTACTTC; V gene: TRBV20-1; clone size: many; J gene: TRBJ2-7; D gene: -
CDR3 protein: CASSMVWGSGSRDEQFF; CDR3 DNA: TGTGCCAGTAGTATGGTCTGGGGTAGCGGGAGCCGGGATGAGCAGTTCTTC; V gene: TRBV19; clone size: many; J gene: TRBJ2-1; D gene: TRBD2
CDR3 protein: CASSLNVSGELFF; CDR3 DNA: TGTGCCAGCAGCTTGAATGTGTCCGGGGAGCTGTTTTTT; V gene: TRBV7-2; clone size: -; J gene: TRBJ2-2; D gene: -
CDR3 protein: CASAVGTGYISAEAFF; CDR3 DNA: TGTGCCAGCGCGGTTGGGACAGGGTATATTAGCGCTGAAGCTTTCTTT; V gene: TRBV6-8; clone size: many; J gene: TRBJ1-1; D gene: TRBD1
CDR3 protein: CASSEAGGEQYF; CDR3 DNA: TGTGCCAGCAGTGAAGCGGGGGGCGAGCAGTACTTC; V gene: TRBV6-1; clone size: -; J gene: TRBJ2-7; D gene: -
CDR3 protein: CAVQWNTEAFF; CDR3 DNA: TGTGCCGTACAGTGGAACACTGAAGCTTTCTTT; V gene: TRBV19; clone size: many; J gene: TRBJ1-1; D gene: -
CDR3 protein: CASSLARWGQPQHF; CDR3 DNA: TGTGCCAGCAGCTTGGCCCGGTGGGGTCAGCCCCAGCATTTT; V gene: TRBV5-5; clone size: many; J gene: TRBJ1-5; D gene: -
CDR3 protein: CASSIGTVDTQYF; CDR3 DNA: TGTGCCAGCAGTATTGGCACGGTGGATACGCAGTATTTT; V gene: TRBV6-2/TRBV6-3; clone size: many; J gene: TRBJ2-3; D gene: -
CDR3 protein: CASGLDRGLVFF; CDR3 DNA: TGTGCCAGCGGTTTAGACAGGGGGCTTGTTTTCTTT; V gene: TRBV6-5; clone size: many; J gene: TRBJ1-1; D gene: TRBD1
CDR3 protein: CASSLDSTGGYEQYF; CDR3 DNA: TGTGCCAGCAGCTTAGATAGCACAGGGGGCTACGAGCAGTACTTC; V gene: TRBV11-2; clone size: many; J gene: TRBJ2-7; D gene: TRBD1
CDR3 protein: CASSQQGLAGAETQYF; CDR3 DNA: TGTGCCAGCAGCCAGCAGGGACTAGCGGGAGCAGAGACCCAGTACTTC; V gene: TRBV14; clone size: few; J gene: TRBJ2-5; D gene: TRBD2
CDR3 protein: CASRNGQGEETQYF; CDR3 DNA: TGTGCCAGCAGAAATGGACAGGGTGAAGAGACCCAGTACTTC; V gene: TRBV11-3; clone size: many; J gene: TRBJ2-5; D gene: TRBD1
CDR3 protein: CASRPGTGGNTGELFF; CDR3 DNA: TGTGCCAGCAGACCCGGGACTGGCGGGAACACCGGGGAGCTGTTTTTT; V gene: TRBV6-2/TRBV6-3; clone size: -; J gene: TRBJ2-2; D gene: -
CDR3 protein: CASSPGLAGSYEQYF; CDR3 DNA: TGCGCCAGCAGTCCGGGACTAGCGGGATCTTACGAGCAGTACTTC; V gene: TRBV10-2; clone size: many; J gene: TRBJ2-7; D gene: TRBD2
CDR3 protein: CASRPGTVNTEAFF; CDR3 DNA: TGTGCCAGCAGACCCGGGACAGTGAACACTGAAGCTTTCTTT; V gene: TRBV27; clone size: many; J gene: TRBJ1-1; D gene: TRBD1
CDR3 protein: CAIRASQNTGELFF; CDR3 DNA: TGTGCCATCAGGGCGAGCCAGAACACCGGGGAGCTGTTTTTT; V gene: TRBV10-3; clone size: many; J gene: TRBJ2-2; D gene: -